Here is one T cell receptor (beta chain) with its context. The antigen it binds to is not known. Base qualities are missing; no much larger clone stands one base away. These data originate in a study of T cell repertoires in cytomegalovirus infection (dated by TCRdb to between 2017 and 2020). With regard to the full study: The peptide stimulations were aimed at well-studied HLA-B-restricted epitopes as well as recently identified HLA-C-restricted CMV epitopes, whose presentation resists viral immunomodulation. The HLA type of each donor mattered for the analysis, because public TCR beta signatures pointed to carriage of CMV infection along with the matching HLA type. General study outcomes and caveats: In both this cohort and an independent roughly 400-donor cohort, the cumulative frequency of public TCR beta family members distinguished carriers of CMV infection plus the relevant HLA type. The ex vivo response was dominated by HLA-C-restricted CMV-specific TCR beta clonotypes, which also provided the single most frequent clonotype in two of eight donors.

Interpreted using the paper, the treatment or condition label stands for: in vitro stimulation with specific CMV peptide epitopes to enrich CMV-specific T cells. These reads were obtained on an Illumina HiSeq 1500. Clones were called with MiXCR by TCRdb after fastp trimmed the public reads at Q25, and only in-frame beta chains were retained. Rows with one shared CDR3 protein collapse into an entry with the most common genes and DNA. The sample table records about 500,000 distinct CDR3 sequences; more than 30% of these occur just once. 15% to 20% of the sample comes from the top ten. The material sequenced was cultured PBMCs, taken from culture after CMV antigen stimulation. The clonotype was recovered from a human donor in good health (CMV status not recorded). Some clones in this sample may be carry-over from other donors' samples.

The base sequence is TGTGCCAGCAGCCCTGCTACAGGGAACACTGAAGCTTTCTTT. This codes for CASSPATGNTEAFF. The rearranged chain carries TRBV11-2 and TRBJ1-1; the D region possibly corresponds to TRBD1 (5 bases align). V and J lose 5 bases and 1 base, and a span of 11 bases separates them. The CDR3 sequence holds 14 residues, the cysteine and phenylalanine included. The retained sequence is limited to the CDR3, 42 bases, with the frame set at the first base. In the germline V gene, CDR1 corresponds to SGHAT and CDR2 to FQNNGV.